These 31 T cell receptor beta chains originate from one sample sequenced in a study of regulatory T cells in long-lasting Graves disease. Stated time point: newly diagnosed GD, antithyroid drugs for less than 3 months. PBMC-extracted RNA yielded the TCR library. For TCR beta, libraries came from iRepertoire HTBI primers and Arm-PCR of CDR3 regions. TCRdb itself ran the multiplex PCR reads through MiXCR, one entry per CDR3 protein. The sample includes 550,000 to 600,000 distinct CDR3 sequences, around 16% seen only once; the top ten take more than 10%. This sample also belongs to another study, concerning T cells in Graves' hyperthyroidism and ophthalmopathy.

The source was peripheral blood mononuclear cells (PBMCs), collected at new diagnosis, from a patient treated with antithyroid drugs. The receptors come from a man between 18 and 35 years old with Graves disease.

This clonotype was recorded at least ten times. This chain connects TRBV5-6 to TRBJ2-7; perhaps TRBD2 as D (6 bases). Germline lookup yields CDR1 SGHDT and CDR2 YYEEEE. The V end was cut by 4 bases, the J end by 2 bases, with 13 bases between. The CDR3 has 14 amino acids. CDR3 region: CASSTGLGPYEQYF. The CDR3 DNA follows: TGTGCCAGCAGCACGGGACTGGGTCCCTACGAGCAGTACTTC.

This clonotype was detected many times. The V gene is TRBV6-1, the J gene TRBJ2-7, with D possibly called TRBD1 or TRBD2 (5 bases each). This CDR3 has 15 residues. V shed 4 bases and J shed 2 bases, with 15 bases lying between them. The V gene's germline CDR1 is MNHNS and CDR2 SASEGT. The DNA for the CDR3 is TGTGCCAGCAGTGGGGGACCTCCGGGGCCCTACGAGCAGTACTTC. Encoded protein: CASSGGPPGPYEQYF.

This clonotype was counted many times. This chain links TRBV2 with TRBJ2-7; 8 positions agree with TRBD2. The germline CDR1 and CDR2 sequences are SNHLY and FYNNEI. Trimming removed 8 bases from V and 5 bases from J; junction bases left unmatched: 8. This CDR3 comprises 13 residues. The chain's CDR3 is CASWSGGSNEQYF. The CDR3 nucleotides read TGTGCCAGCTGGTCGGGGGGGTCTAACGAGCAGTACTTC.

The rearrangement links TRBV6-2 or TRBV6-3 to TRBJ1-1; D perhaps matches TRBD1 (5 bases). The V and J ends lost 0 bases and 5 bases respectively, with 10 bases between them. Germline CDR1 and CDR2: MNHEY and SVGEGT. The CDR3 is 14 residues long. The chain's CDR3 is CASSYSRVGTEAFF. The DNA of the CDR3 is TGTGCCAGCAGTTACTCCAGGGTTGGGACTGAAGCTTTCTTT.

This clonotype was observed a few times. The V call is TRBV28, the J call TRBJ1-5, with D possibly matching TRBD1 (5 bases). The CDR3 runs to 14 residues. Trimming took off 8 bases at V and 0 bases at J, with 11 bases between the two ends. The V gene's germline CDR1 is MDHEN and CDR2 SYDVKM. The CDR3, as DNA: TGTGCCAGCGGACGGGACCCTAGCAATCAGCCCCAGCATTTT. It translates to CASGRDPSNQPQHF.

This clonotype showed up many times. V usage is TRBV11-2 and J usage is TRBJ1-4; 10 bases line up with TRBD1. The CDR3 is made up of 15 amino acids. V was pared by 6 bases and J by 7 bases, with 8 bases of the junction left unmatched. Germline loops: CDR1 SGHAT, CDR2 FQNNGV. The CDR3 DNA is TGTGCCAGCAGTCATTGGGACAGGGGTATTGAAAAACTGTTTTTT. This translates into CASSHWDRGIEKLFF. Full variable domain (outside the CDR3, taken from reference TRBV11-2 and TRBJ1-4): EAGVAQSPRYKIIEKRQSVAFWCNPISGHATLYWYQQILGQGPKLLIQFQNNGVVDDSQLPKDRFSAERLKGVDSTLKIQPAKLEDSAVYLCASSHWDRGIEKLFFGSGTQLSVL.

This clonotype has a count of ten or more. This chain links TRBV15 with TRBJ1-1, with unresolved D. Germline CDR1 is LNHNV and CDR2 is YYDKDF (reference sequence). The CDR3 is 13 amino acids. Trimming left V 3 bases short and J 7 bases short, with 12 bases between. The CDR3 reads CATSRSGVGEAFF. CDR3 DNA: TGTGCCACCAGCAGGTCAGGTGTGGGTGAAGCTTTCTTT.

Only a few counts were recorded for this clonotype. The junction differs from germline at one of its ends, possibly a read error. J is TRBJ1-1 and V is TRBV6-5; D is unclear. Germline assignment: CDR1 MNHEY and CDR2 SVGAGI. The CDR3 is made up of 15 amino acids. The CDR3 sequence: CAGSYYRVMNTEAFF. CDR3 sequence (DNA): TGTGCCGGCAGTTACTACAGAGTAATGAACACTGAAGCTTTCTTT.

This clonotype has ten or more counts. The rearrangement joins TRBV28 to TRBJ2-7; D might be TRBD2 (6 bases). The V end was cut by 6 bases, the J end by 7 bases, with 16 bases between. Germline lookup yields CDR1 MDHEN and CDR2 SYDVKM. The CDR3 has 13 amino acids. The DNA for the CDR3 is TGTGCCAGCAGACCAGATCTAGCGTCTGAGCAGTACTTC. This sequence encodes CASRPDLASEQYF.

Points on this clonotype: The junction differs from germline at one of its ends, possibly a read error. This chain joins TRBV11-2 and TRBJ2-5; D call uncertain. Germline V CDR1 and CDR2: SGHAT, FQNNGV. The CDR3 is 13 amino acids. The CDR3 DNA follows: TGTGCCAGCAACTTAGAGCCTTTGGAGACCCAGTACTTC. This encodes CASNLEPLETQYF. The full variable domain, completed using reference TRBV11-2 and TRBJ2-5, is EAGVAQSPRYKIIEKRQSVAFWCNPISGHATLYWYQQILGQGPKLLIQFQNNGVVDDSQLPKDRFSAERLKGVDSTLKIQPAKLEDSAVYLCASNLEPLETQYFGPGTRLLVL.

V usage is TRBV19 and J usage is TRBJ1-1, with D unclear. Germline V gene lookup returns CDR1 LNHDA and CDR2 SQIVND (reference sequence). V was cut by 7 bases and J by 1 base, with 13 bases left in between. This CDR3 spans 14 amino acids. DNA for the CDR3: TGTGCCAGTAACGGATTTCCGGGGAACACTGAAGCTTTCTTT. Amino acids: CASNGFPGNTEAFF.

The chain combines TRBV5-1 with TRBJ2-5, with D maybe TRBD1 (5 bases). The CDR3 consists of 17 residues. Trimming stripped 3 bases from V and 1 base from J, with 19 bases between. Germline V gene lookup returns CDR1 SGHRS and CDR2 YFSETQ. This CDR3 reads CASSSRQTPAFQETQYF. The DNA for the CDR3 is TGCGCCAGCAGCTCTAGACAGACCCCGGCCTTCCAAGAGACCCAGTACTTC.

In this sample, this clonotype turned up many times. This chain uses TRBV27 with TRBJ1-2, with 7 positions matching TRBD1. In germline, CDR1 is MNHEY, CDR2 SMNVEV (reference sequence). V was pared by 4 bases and J by 4 bases, with 6 bases of the junction left unmatched. There are 14 residues in the CDR3. Here the CDR3 reads CASSSYDRAYGYTF. The CDR3 coding sequence is TGTGCCAGCAGTTCCTACGACAGGGCCTATGGCTACACCTTC.

This clonotype was recorded at least ten times. The chain employs TRBV6-2 or TRBV6-3 and TRBJ2-5, with a tentative D call TRBD1 (6 bases). Looked up from germline, CDR1 is MNHEY and CDR2 is SVGEGT. The length of the CDR3 is 11 residues. V lost 7 bases and J lost 5, with 8 bases in between. CDR3 region: CASTQGETQYF. CDR3 DNA: TGTGCCAGCACTCAGGGGGAGACCCAGTACTTC.

CDR3 protein: CASSQDGSGANVLTF. The CDR3, as DNA: TGTGCCAGCAGCCAAGATGGCTCTGGGGCCAACGTCCTGACTTTC. V and J are TRBV4-2 and TRBJ2-6; D is unclear. Trimming left V 0 bases short and J 0 bases short, with 3 bases between. Germline loops: CDR1 LGHNA, CDR2 YNFKEQ. This CDR3 has 15 amino acids.

The genes are TRBV9 and TRBJ1-1; D is uncertain. V was shortened by 0 bases and J by 0 bases, with 9 bases between the two germline ends. Germline V lookup: CDR1 SGDLS, CDR2 YYNGEE. This CDR3 is 15 amino acids long. CDR3 sequence reads: CASSVEDGVNTEAFF. The CDR3 DNA sequence: TGTGCCAGCAGCGTAGAGGACGGAGTGAACACTGAAGCTTTCTTT.

This clonotype came up a few times. The V and J genes are TRBV29-1 and TRBJ1-2, with D uncertain. V lost 2 bases, J lost 4 bases, and 8 bases lay in between. Germline V lookup: CDR1 SQVTM, CDR2 ANQGSEA. The CDR3 covers 12 residues. CDR3 residues: CSVETRGYGYTF. CDR3 coding DNA: TGCAGCGTTGAAACCCGAGGCTATGGCTACACCTTC.

V usage is TRBV4-1 and J usage is TRBJ2-7, with unresolved D. CDR3 length equals 13 residues. V lost 5 bases to trimming and J lost 7 bases, with 15 bases between them. Germline loops: CDR1 MGHRA, CDR2 YSYEKL. The CDR3 protein is CASSDVVGLEQYF. In DNA, the CDR3 is TGCGCCAGCAGCGACGTTGTTGGCTTGGAGCAGTACTTC.

The chain joins TRBV14 to TRBJ2-5; tentatively, D is TRBD2 (6 bases). The germline V gene has CDR1 SGHDN and CDR2 FVKESK. This CDR3 contains 14 residues. Trimming took off 4 bases at V and 9 bases at J, with 18 bases between the two ends. In DNA, the CDR3 is TGTGCCAGCAGCCCCCCAGAAGGACCGGGGGCCCAGTACTTC. It codes for CASSPPEGPGAQYF. Filled out from reference TRBV14 and TRBJ2-5, the complete variable domain reads EAGVTQFPSHSVIEKGQTVTLRCDPISGHDNLYWYRRVMGKEIKFLLHFVKESKQDESGMPNNRFLAERTGGTYSTLKVQPAELEDSGVYFCASSPPEGPGAQYFGPGTRLLVL.

This clonotype was detected a few times. J is TRBJ1-2 and V is TRBV14, with D hard to call. Germline V lookup: CDR1 SGHDN, CDR2 FVKESK. Trimming took off 0 bases at V and 7 bases at J, with 9 bases between the two ends. This CDR3 has 13 amino acids. The chain's CDR3 is CASSQDRRAGYTF. For the CDR3, the DNA is TGTGCCAGCAGCCAAGATCGGCGGGCTGGCTACACCTTC.

The chain uses TRBV5-4 and TRBJ2-7, with a tentative D call TRBD2 (6 bases). Germline CDR1 and CDR2: SGHNT and YYREEE (reference sequence). V lost 4 bases to trimming and J lost 1 base, with 18 bases between them. This CDR3 is built from 16 residues. CDR3 nucleotide sequence: TGTGCCAGCAGCCGGGCTACTAGCATCGAGTCCTACGAGCAGTACTTC. Amino acids: CASSRATSIESYEQYF. Looking up the rest from reference TRBV5-4 and TRBJ2-7 gives the full variable domain: ETGVTQSPTHLIKTRGQQVTLRCSSQSGHNTVSWYQQALGQGPQFIFQYYREEENGRGNFPPRFSGLQFPNYSSELNVNALELDDSALYLCASSRATSIESYEQYFGPGTRLTVT.

This clonotype was observed a handful of times. This chain connects TRBV27 to TRBJ2-1, with D possibly matching TRBD2 (6 bases). The CDR3 is 15 residues long. Per the germline V gene, CDR1 is MNHEY and CDR2 is SMNVEV (reference sequence). V lost 6 bases, J lost 4 bases, and 16 bases lay in between. The chain's CDR3 is CASRAGTHTYNEQFF. The CDR3 DNA reads TGTGCCAGCAGAGCCGGGACTCATACTTACAATGAGCAGTTCTTC.

This clonotype was seen more than once but under ten times. It may be a read error: a sequence one base away is much more abundant. This sequence joins TRBV4-1 and TRBJ2-3; 9 bases agree with TRBD2. The closer fit of TRBJ2-7 to the DNA end suggests the J call may be wrong. CDR1 MGHRA and CDR2 YSYEKL come from the germline V gene. The CDR3 covers 15 residues. The CDR3 nucleotides read TGCGCCAGCAGCCAAGAACTAGCGGGCTCCTACGAGCAGTACTTC. This codes for CASSQELAGSYEQYF.

This chain uses TRBV29-1 with TRBJ1-2, with a tentative D call TRBD1 (5 bases). Per the germline V gene, CDR1 is SQVTM and CDR2 is ANQGSEA. Trimming stripped 6 bases from V and 4 bases from J, with 18 bases between. The CDR3 has 14 residues. This CDR3 is CSVGPRDGTYGYTF. The CDR3 DNA follows: TGCAGCGTCGGCCCCCGGGACGGTACCTATGGCTACACCTTC.

The rearrangement uses TRBV10-3 and TRBJ2-4; either TRBD1 or TRBD2 may fit D (5 bases each). The CDR3 length is 14 residues. Trimming left V 0 bases short and J 2 bases short, with 5 bases between. Germline V gene lookup returns CDR1 ENHRY and CDR2 SYGVKD. The CDR3 region is CAISESGPKNIQYF. CDR3 bases: TGTGCCATCAGTGAGTCGGGACCCAAAAACATTCAGTACTTC.

A word on this clonotype: Since a much larger clone is just one base distant, this may be a read error. The chain employs TRBV11-2 and TRBJ2-1; D is unresolved. The J call is in doubt because the DNA end fits TRBJ2-5 better. This CDR3 contains 13 residues. Germline V gene sequence: CDR1 SGHAT, CDR2 FQNNGV. This CDR3 reads CASSPSAGETQYF. As DNA, the CDR3 is TGTGCCAGCAGCCCCTCGGCAGGAGAGACCCAGTACTTC.

This clonotype was seen a single time. The chain joins TRBV12-3 or TRBV12-4 to TRBJ1-3, with D tentatively TRBD1 (5 bases). Deletions cut 4 bases from V and 2 bases from J, with 15 bases between. This CDR3 spans 16 amino acids. The CDR3 is CASSSGELSTGNTIYF. The CDR3 coding sequence is TGTGCCAGCAGTTCGGGGGAGTTAAGTACTGGAAACACCATATATTTT.

This clonotype was counted ten times or more. CDR3 in DNA: TGTGCCAGCAGCCAGACAGGGGACACTGAAGCTTTCTTT. It codes for CASSQTGDTEAFF. The rearrangement links TRBV7-9 to TRBJ1-1, with TRBD1 matching 8 bases. V shed 5 bases and J 3 bases; nucleotides not matched to a gene: 2. The CDR3 runs 13 residues. Germline V gene sequence: CDR1 SEHNR, CDR2 FQNEAQ (reference sequence).

This clonotype has only a few counts. A far larger clone differs by one base, so this is likely a read error. The CDR3 carries no conserved terminal phenylalanine or tryptophan, so it likely arises from a read error. V usage is TRBV7-9 and J usage is TRBJ1-1, with D uncertain. CDR1 is SEHNR and CDR2 is FQNEAQ in the germline V gene (reference sequence). The CDR3 has 13 amino acids. Between the trimmed V and J ends, which lost 1 base and 4 bases, there was a span of 7 bases. The CDR3 nucleotides read TGTGCCAGCAGCTTAGGGGGAAGCACTGAAGCTTTCTCT. Protein product: CASSLGGSTEAFS.

On this clonotype itself: The junction and the germline gene differ at one end; a read error may be behind it. The chain uses TRBV29-1 and TRBJ2-7; TRBD1 matches 8 bases. Germline CDR1 is SQVTM and CDR2 is ANQGSEA. The CDR3 runs to 14 residues. CDR3 nucleotides: TGCAGCGAAAAGACAGGGGCCATCACCTACGAGCAGCACTTC. Residues: CSEKTGAITYEQHF.

This clonotype was seen at least ten times. This chain uses TRBV2 with TRBJ2-5; D gene uncertain. Deletions cut 6 bases from V and 1 base from J, with 0 bases between. The CDR3 has 10 residues. Per the germline V gene, CDR1 is SNHLY and CDR2 is FYNNEI. The CDR3 loop is CASSQETQYF. In DNA form, the CDR3 reads TGTGCCAGCAGCCAAGAGACCCAGTACTTC.